This is a list of T cell receptor beta chains from one sample in a study of blood T cell repertoires in COVID-19. Method: immunoSEQ multiplex PCR; TCRdb's copy keeps in-frame clones and lacks some. Of some 210,000 clones listed, around 86% are singletons. Sample: peripheral blood. The receptor set was obtained from a man aged 55-75 years who had recovered from COVID-19. CDR3s include the opening cysteine and the closing phenylalanine or tryptophan. D genes are given only for firm matches.

D | J | V | CDR3
TRBD2 | TRBJ2-2 | TRBV7-9 | CASSFFGRGNTGELFF
TRBD1 | TRBJ1-1 | TRBV5-1 | CASSRDRNTEAFF
- | TRBJ2-1 | TRBV6-1 | CASSEGANPSEQFF
TRBD1 | TRBJ1-1 | TRBV19 | CASSYDRGRRNTEAFF
- | TRBJ2-2 | TRBV2 | CASSGQGNTGELFF
TRBD2 | TRBJ2-7 | TRBV10-3 | CALGREFSYEQYF
- | TRBJ2-5 | TRBV25-1 | CASSEFGGGMETQYF
TRBD1 | TRBJ1-5 | TRBV9 | CASSPGTGGNQPQHF
TRBD1 | TRBJ2-7 | TRBV11-2 | CASSLNPGTASYEQYF
- | TRBJ1-1 | TRBV19 | CASRPRRGMNTEAFF
TRBD1 | TRBJ2-3 | TRBV28 | CASSPRQGADTQYF
- | TRBJ1-5 | TRBV30 | CAWSSQGNQPQHF
- | TRBJ1-2 | TRBV18 | CASSHQNYGYTF
TRBD1 | TRBJ1-4 | TRBV3-1/TRBV3-2 | CASSQRGRVEKLFF
TRBD2 | TRBJ2-1 | TRBV19 | CASSLRGGRGGENEQFF
TRBD2 | TRBJ2-2 | TRBV7-9 | CASSSPTSGGANTGELFF
- | TRBJ2-1 | TRBV3-1/TRBV3-2 | CASSQDPGYNEQFF
- | TRBJ1-6 | TRBV5-4 | CASSLTRGRASPLHF
- | TRBJ1-1 | TRBV7-3 | CASSLKASNTEAFF
- | TRBJ1-2 | TRBV7-2 | CASSPDAGGYTF
- | TRBJ2-6 | TRBV6-5 | CASSTNRAGANVLTF
- | TRBJ1-2 | TRBV20-1 | CSASSGGGNYGYTF
- | TRBJ1-4 | TRBV11-2 | CASSFGLGANEKLFF
TRBD1 | TRBJ2-7 | TRBV27 | CASSSRTGGQQYF
- | TRBJ2-7 | TRBV5-1 | CASSFQGGTYEQYF
TRBD1 | TRBJ2-1 | TRBV3-1/TRBV3-2 | CASSQAAGQGWNEQFF
- | TRBJ2-5 | TRBV11-2 | CASSFSGYQETQYF
- | TRBJ2-5 | TRBV5-1 | CASSPGLLPETQYF
TRBD2 | TRBJ2-7 | TRBV18 | CASKISGSSFEQYF
- | TRBJ2-7 | TRBV6-5 | CASSKPTGGVHEQYF
TRBD1 | TRBJ1-2 | TRBV28 | CASSSPGGNYGYTF
TRBD1 | TRBJ2-1 | TRBV5-1 | CASSLLTGGSEQFF
TRBD1 | TRBJ1-6 | TRBV7-3 | CASSLEGQGDSPLHF
- | TRBJ1-5 | TRBV7-2 | CASSSPGGNQPQHF
TRBD1 | TRBJ1-2 | TRBV9 | CASSAQQGAGGYGYTF
TRBD1 | TRBJ1-6 | TRBV18 | CASSPMGQGAQNSPLHF
- | TRBJ2-5 | TRBV19 | CASSIGPPKTQYF
- | TRBJ1-2 | TRBV24-1 | CATSEEGNYGYTF
TRBD2 | TRBJ2-3 | TRBV3-1/TRBV3-2 | CASSQDTSGPVTQYF
TRBD1 | TRBJ1-5 | TRBV28 | CASRLGRDRTHQPQHF
- | TRBJ2-7 | TRBV18 | CASSPRDLISHEQYF
TRBD1 | TRBJ1-2 | TRBV12-5 | CASGADRAYSYTF
- | TRBJ2-7 | TRBV28 | CASMQDSPSYEQYF
TRBD1 | TRBJ2-7 | TRBV19 | CASSITQGAYEQYF
- | TRBJ2-3 | TRBV7-2 | CASSWGLQTFDTQYF
TRBD2 | TRBJ2-3 | TRBV20-1 | CSASLREGRGDTQYF
- | TRBJ1-6 | TRBV12-5 | CASGLVGGRASYNSPLHF
TRBD1 | TRBJ1-1 | TRBV6-5 | CASSPGTASEAFF
TRBD1 | TRBJ2-1 | TRBV6-5 | CASSRDRADEQFF
- | TRBJ1-1 | TRBV10-3 | CAISEVGGNTEAFF
TRBD1 | TRBJ1-5 | TRBV27 | CASSNYGTGEQPQHF